These 29 T cell receptor beta chains originate from one sample sequenced in a study of cytomegalovirus exposure and HLA in healthy donors. Repertoires were generated with immunoSEQ multiplex PCR, while TCRdb's copy carries only in-frame clones and drops some. The sample consists of fewer than 120,000 clones, around nine tenths of them appearing once. The sample taken for sequencing was PBMCs. These receptors all stem from a woman aged 18-35 years in good health and CMV-seronegative.

The CDR3 DNA sequence: TGTGCCAGCAGTGACTGCACAGCCCCAGCTAGCAATCAGCCCCAGCATTTT. It yields the protein CASSDCTAPASNQPQHF. The chain recombines TRBV6-4 with TRBJ1-5; D gene unclear. V dropped 1 base and J dropped 0 bases, with 13 bases sitting between them. Per the germline V gene, CDR1 is MRHNA and CDR2 is SNTAGT. This CDR3 is built from 17 residues.

This clone was seen just once. The chain carries TRBV18 and TRBJ2-3; 8 positions match TRBD1. The CDR3 has 17 residues. Losses at the gene ends were 4 bases for V and 1 base for J; bases not matched to a gene: 10. Per germline, CDR1 KGHSH and CDR2 LQKENI. CDR3 in amino acids: CASSRDIPGGRTDTQYF. The CDR3 bases are TGTGCCAGCTCACGCGATATTCCAGGGGGCCGCACAGATACGCAGTATTTT.

The chain couples TRBV4-1 to TRBJ2-3; possibly TRBD2 for D (6 bases). The CDR3 covers 18 residues. V shed 0 bases and J shed 4 bases, with 20 bases lying between them. Germline CDR1 MGHRA, CDR2 YSYEKL. CDR3 bases: TGCGCCAGCAGCCAAGAAAGGGCCGTGGGGAGGAACGCAGATACGCAGTATTTT. Protein sequence: CASSQERAVGRNADTQYF.

This chain uses TRBV19 with TRBJ1-4, with D possibly being TRBD1 (5 bases). The CDR3 is made up of 14 amino acids. Germline V gene lookup returns CDR1 LNHDA and CDR2 SQIVND (reference sequence). Trimming removed 9 bases from V and 8 bases from J, with 19 bases in between. The CDR3 spells CASLGHPLREKLFF. The CDR3 region has the DNA TGTGCCAGCCTTGGACACCCATTAAGAGAAAAACTGTTTTTT. Combining the CDR3 with reference TRBV19 and TRBJ1-4 gives the whole variable domain DGGITQSPKYLFRKEGQNVTLSCEQNLNHDAMYWYRQDPGQGLRLIYYSQIVNDFQKGDIAEGYSVSREKKESFPLTVTSAQKNPTAFYLCASLGHPLREKLFFGSGTQLSVL.

Here the CDR3 DNA reads TGCGCCAGCAGCCAAGGCCAGGCTGCCGGGGAGCTGTTTTTT. Its translation: CASSQGQAAGELFF. The V gene is TRBV4-3, the J gene TRBJ2-2; the D is unclear. The CDR3 loop spans 14 amino acids. The V gene's germline CDR1 is LGHNA and CDR2 YSLEER. The V end was cut by 1 base, the J end by 6 bases, with 9 bases between.

The rearrangement uses TRBV27 and TRBJ2-3; 9 bases line up with TRBD2. J was trimmed by 3 bases and V by 3 bases; bases with no gene match: 4. This CDR3 is built from 15 residues. The germline V gene encodes CDR1 MNHEY and CDR2 SMNVEV (reference sequence). The CDR3 sequence: CASSLIAGVTDTQYF. The CDR3 DNA is TGTGCCAGCAGTTTGATAGCGGGAGTGACAGATACGCAGTATTTT.

In DNA, the CDR3 is TGTGCCAGTAGAGGACTAGCGGGGGACACCGGGGAGCTGTTTTTT. Protein: CASRGLAGDTGELFF. This sequence joins TRBV19 and TRBJ2-2, with 13 bases that match TRBD2. The V segment lost 6 bases and the J segment 3 bases; nucleotides outside the gene matches: 1. The CDR3 consists of 15 residues. CDR1 and CDR2 from the germline V gene are LNHDA and SQIVND (reference sequence).

This clone has only a few counts. The CDR3 DNA reads TGTGCCAGCAGTTTCGGGGGACCCAGGAATGAGCAGTTCTTC. As protein: CASSFGGPRNEQFF. The chain carries TRBV27 and TRBJ2-1, with D maybe TRBD2 (6 bases). Germline CDR1 reads MNHEY; CDR2 reads SMNVEV (reference sequence). V lost 3 bases and J lost 7, with 13 bases in between. The CDR3 contains 14 residues.

The chain joins TRBV5-1 to TRBJ2-1; tentative D call: TRBD1 (6 bases). With 3 bases removed from V and 7 bases from J, the gap between germline ends came to 17 bases. Per the germline V gene, CDR1 is SGHRS and CDR2 is YFSETQ. The CDR3 covers 15 residues. The CDR3 nucleotides read TGCGCCAGCAGCTCTGCGGCGCAGGGGTCTAATGAGCAGTTCTTC. This encodes CASSSAAQGSNEQFF.

V gene TRBV4-1 combines with J gene TRBJ1-5; the D is unclear. The length of the CDR3 is 16 residues. Trimming shortened V by 1 base and J by 5 bases, and 15 bases separated the two germline ends. Germline V gene data show CDR1 as MGHRA and CDR2 as YSYEKL. CDR3 sequence: CASSQGRGLVHQPQHF. In nucleotides, the CDR3 is TGCGCCAGCAGCCAAGGGCGGGGTCTTGTGCATCAGCCCCAGCATTTT.

This chain joins TRBV9 and TRBJ2-2, with D uncertain. CDR1 and CDR2 from the germline V gene are SGDLS and YYNGEE. The V and J ends lost 5 bases and 8 bases respectively, with 10 bases between them. CDR3 length: 12 amino acids. The CDR3 reads CASRPDGGELFF. CDR3 sequence (DNA): TGTGCCAGCAGGCCCGACGGGGGGGAGCTGTTTTTT.

The rearrangement joins TRBV25-1 to TRBJ2-1; TRBD2 matches at 8 bases. V was clipped by 7 bases and J by 5 bases; unmatched bases: 13. Germline V CDR1 and CDR2: MGHDK, SYGVNS. This CDR3 comprises 16 residues. The CDR3 sequence is CASNSLPGLVNNEQFF. For the CDR3, the DNA is TGTGCCAGCAATTCGCTTCCGGGACTAGTCAACAATGAGCAGTTCTTC.

V and J are TRBV7-9 and TRBJ2-7, with a weak D call TRBD2 (5 bases). This CDR3 has 15 residues. Germline CDR1 and CDR2: SEHNR and FQNEAQ (reference sequence). Trimming removed 4 bases from V and 6 bases from J, with 19 bases in between. The CDR3: CASSSVGGRVSEQYF. The CDR3 region has the DNA TGTGCCAGCAGCTCCGTAGGCGGGCGGGTCTCCGAGCAGTACTTC. The whole variable domain, filled in from reference TRBV7-9 and TRBJ2-7, reads DTGVSQNPRHKITKRGQNVTFRCDPISEHNRLYWYRQTLGQGPEFLTYFQNEAQLEKSRLLSDRFSAERPKGSFSTLEIQRTEQGDSAMYLCASSSVGGRVSEQYFGPGTRLTVT.

This chain connects TRBV28 to TRBJ2-5; 7 nucleotides line up with TRBD2. The CDR3 is 15 residues long. Trimming cost V 6 bases and J 2 bases; bases outside gene matches: 9. CDR1 is MDHEN, CDR2 SYDVKM, per germline. CDR3: CASSPPYGGQETQYF. Written as DNA, the CDR3 is TGTGCCAGCAGCCCCCCCTACGGGGGGCAAGAGACCCAGTACTTC.

This chain joins TRBV4-3 and TRBJ1-5; no definite D call. CDR1 is LGHNA and CDR2 is YSLEER in the germline V gene. Between the trimmed V and J ends, which lost 0 bases and 6 bases, there was a span of 12 bases. The CDR3 loop spans 15 amino acids. This CDR3 is CASSQDGEMVQPQHF. The CDR3 bases are TGCGCCAGCAGCCAAGACGGGGAAATGGTTCAGCCCCAGCATTTT.

The genes are TRBV7-2 and TRBJ2-2; 8 bases align to TRBD1. Germline V gene data show CDR1 as SGHTA and CDR2 as FQGNSA. V gave up 2 bases and J gave up 6 bases; unmatched junction bases: 11. CDR3 size: 17 residues. CDR3 amino acids: CASSLFRTGSTPGELFF. The CDR3 DNA follows: TGTGCCAGCAGCTTATTCCGGACAGGGTCAACGCCCGGGGAGCTGTTTTTT.

The chain links TRBV11-2 to TRBJ1-4; TRBD1 agrees at 10 bases. The CDR3 is made up of 16 amino acids. Trimming removed 3 bases from V and 5 bases from J; junction bases left unmatched: 6. Germline CDR1 is SGHAT and CDR2 is FQNNGV. The CDR3 loop reads CASSFTPTGGNEKLFF. The CDR3 nucleotides read TGTGCCAGCAGCTTTACCCCGACAGGGGGCAATGAAAAACTGTTTTTT.

This chain uses TRBV18 with TRBJ1-5; 10 bases align to TRBD1. The CDR3 covers 20 residues. Unmatched junction bases numbered 17, after V lost 2 bases and J lost 4 bases. Germline CDR1 and CDR2: KGHSH and LQKENI. This chain's CDR3 is CASSPGTPRDRGWWNQPQHF. Here the CDR3 DNA reads TGTGCCAGCTCACCAGGAACCCCCCGGGACAGGGGATGGTGGAATCAGCCCCAGCATTTT.

The CDR3, as DNA: TGTGCCACCAGCAGCCAGGGGGCCGGCACCGGGGAGCTGTTTTTT. It specifies CATSSQGAGTGELFF. This chain connects TRBV15 to TRBJ2-2; 8 bases fit TRBD1. CDR1 and CDR2 (germline): LNHNV, YYDKDF (reference sequence). This CDR3 spans 15 amino acids. The V and J ends lost 3 bases and 4 bases, in that order; junction bases with no gene match: 4.

The rearrangement links TRBV29-1 to TRBJ2-3, with 7 bases that match TRBD1. With 6 bases clipped from V and 0 bases from J, the junction kept 3 bases outside the gene matches. CDR3 length equals 13 residues. Germline assignment: CDR1 SQVTM and CDR2 ANQGSEA. The CDR3 nucleotides are TGCAGCGTAGAGGGACAGAGCACAGATACGCAGTATTTT. Protein sequence: CSVEGQSTDTQYF.

The chain has TRBV5-6 and TRBJ2-7, with TRBD1 matching 7 bases. V was clipped by 2 bases and J by 1 base; unmatched bases: 3. The CDR3 is 14 amino acids. The germline V gene encodes CDR1 SGHDT and CDR2 YYEEEE. In nucleotides, the CDR3 is TGTGCCAGCAGCTTTTCAGGGGGTTCCTACGAGCAGTACTTC. Protein product: CASSFSGGSYEQYF.

The rearrangement joins TRBV4-2 to TRBJ1-4; maybe TRBD1 (6 bases). This CDR3 is 15 amino acids long. V lost 0 bases to trimming and J lost 8 bases, with 13 bases between them. The germline V gene has CDR1 LGHNA and CDR2 YNFKEQ. CDR3 amino acids: CASSQDLGGPEKLFF. The CDR3, as DNA: TGTGCCAGCAGCCAAGATTTAGGGGGTCCGGAAAAACTGTTTTTT.

The CDR3 sequence is CASSLPGQGVYGYTF. CDR3 in DNA: TGTGCCAGCAGCCTTCCGGGACAGGGAGTCTATGGCTACACCTTC. V usage is TRBV14 and J usage is TRBJ1-2; TRBD1 aligns across 9 bases. Germline values: CDR1 SGHDN, CDR2 FVKESK. V was clipped by 4 bases and J by 4 bases; unmatched bases: 7. This CDR3 region has 15 residues. The full variable domain, rest sourced from reference TRBV14 and TRBJ1-2, is EAGVTQFPSHSVIEKGQTVTLRCDPISGHDNLYWYRRVMGKEIKFLLHFVKESKQDESGMPNNRFLAERTGGTYSTLKVQPAELEDSGVYFCASSLPGQGVYGYTFGSGTRLTVV.

This chain links TRBV7-9 with TRBJ2-7; D not resolved. This CDR3 comprises 14 residues. Trimming stripped 2 bases from V and 1 base from J, with 9 bases between. Per the germline V gene, CDR1 is SEHNR and CDR2 is FQNEAQ (reference sequence). CDR3 residues: CASSLYSSSYEQYF. The CDR3 coding sequence is TGTGCCAGCAGCTTATATTCCAGTTCCTACGAGCAGTACTTC.

The chain employs TRBV28 and TRBJ1-4; 8 bases are shared with TRBD1. This CDR3 has 16 amino acids. Germline V gene sequence: CDR1 MDHEN, CDR2 SYDVKM. Trimming cost V 7 bases and J 4 bases; bases outside gene matches: 11. The CDR3 loop is CASNGGQALNNEKLFF. The CDR3 bases are TGTGCCAGCAATGGGGGACAGGCCCTCAATAATGAAAAACTGTTTTTT. Variable domain in full (rest from reference TRBV28 and TRBJ1-4): DVKVTQSSRYLVKRTGEKVFLECVQDMDHENMFWYRQDPGLGLRLIYFSYDVKMKEKGDIPEGYSVSREKKERFSLILESASTNQTSMYLCASNGGQALNNEKLFFGSGTQLSVL.

The chain couples TRBV28 to TRBJ2-5, with 8 bases lining up with TRBD2. The germline gives CDR1 MDHEN, CDR2 SYDVKM. CDR3 length: 15 amino acids. Germline trimming cut 2 bases from V and 5 bases from J; bases unmatched to any gene: 7. The CDR3 coding sequence is TGTGCCAGCAGTTTACTGGGCGGGAGGTATGAGACCCAGTACTTC. Translating gives CASSLLGGRYETQYF.

With respect to this clone: A read error may account for a junction end that differs from germline. The chain combines TRBV7-7 with TRBJ2-1; the match to TRBD2 covers 9 bases. Germline-derived CDR1 and CDR2 are SSHAT and FNYEAQ (reference sequence). The CDR3 is 16 amino acids. Here the CDR3 reads CASSWGLASSYNEQFF. CDR3 DNA: TGTGCTAGCAGCTGGGGACTAGCTAGCTCCTACAATGAGCAGTTCTTC.

This chain uses TRBV30 with TRBJ2-7; 11 nucleotides line up with TRBD2. The CDR3 is 19 residues long. J lost 3 bases, V lost 2 bases, and 18 bases had no gene match. Germline CDR1 and CDR2: GTSNPN and SVGIG (reference sequence). In DNA, the CDR3 is TGTGCCTGGAGTACACTTATCGGCCTAGCGGGAGGCATGAACTACGAGCAGTACTTC. Translating it yields CAWSTLIGLAGGMNYEQYF.

CDR3 residues: CASSDSQSTEAFF. The CDR3 bases are TGTGCCAGCAGTGACTCGCAGTCCACTGAAGCTTTCTTT. The rearrangement joins TRBV6-4 to TRBJ1-1; D remains unclear. The V and J ends lost 0 bases and 4 bases respectively, with 6 bases between them. The germline CDR1 and CDR2 sequences are MRHNA and SNTAGT. This CDR3 is built from 13 residues.